These T cell receptor beta chains were read from a single sample in a study of blood T cell repertoires in COVID-19. The method was immunoSEQ multiplex PCR; TCRdb's version includes in-frame clones alone and lacks a portion of them. Counted here are approximately 300,000 clones, approximately 90% occurring once; the ten biggest clones make up around 5.8%. The specimen was peripheral blood. All receptors derive from a woman aged 50 to 60 with COVID-19, enrolled during active disease. CDR3s include the opening cysteine and the closing phenylalanine or tryptophan. D genes are given only for firm matches. Rows may omit the clone size; those that give it use once, few, many or a size class.

>NA|TRBD1|TRBJ1-1|TRBV30
CAWSSQGGTEAFF
TGTGCCTGGAGTTCACAGGGGGGCACTGAAGCTTTCTTT
>NA|TRBD1|TRBJ2-7|TRBV6-5
CASSYGQVGEQYF
TGTGCCAGCAGCTATGGACAGGTTGGCGAGCAGTACTTC
>NA|NA|TRBJ1-4|TRBV3-1/TRBV3-2
CASSQGRPVNEKLFF
TGTGCCAGCAGCCAAGGGCGGCCGGTAAATGAAAAACTGTTTTTT
>NA|TRBD1|TRBJ1-4|TRBV5-5
CASSPTGAHEKLFF
TGTGCCAGCAGCCCCACAGGGGCACATGAAAAACTGTTTTTT
>once|TRBD2|TRBJ2-1|TRBV10-3
CAISQGLAGGSDEQFF
TGTGCCATCAGCCAGGGACTAGCGGGAGGGAGCGATGAGCAGTTCTTC
>NA|NA|TRBJ2-7|TRBV4-3
CASSQGEGLAFDEQYF
TGCGCCAGCAGCCAAGGCGAGGGGCTAGCGTTCGACGAGCAGTACTTC
>NA|TRBD1|TRBJ2-7|TRBV3-1/TRBV3-2
CASGTGTGTSGEQYF
TGTGCCAGCGGAACCGGGACAGGGACATCTGGGGAGCAGTACTTC
>NA|NA|TRBJ2-1|TRBV5-4
CASSLSPLPEQFF
TGTGCCAGCAGCTTAAGTCCACTACCTGAGCAGTTCTTC
>NA|TRBD2|TRBJ2-1|TRBV3-1/TRBV3-2
CASSPLGREPRINEQFF
TGTGCCAGCAGCCCCCTCGGGCGGGAGCCGCGGATCAATGAGCAGTTCTTC
>NA|TRBD1|TRBJ1-2|TRBV4-1
CASRRDRATNYGYTF
TGCGCCAGCAGGCGGGACAGGGCCACTAACTATGGCTACACCTTC
>NA|TRBD1|TRBJ1-1|TRBV6-2/TRBV6-3
CASSPGQGTMNTEAFF
TGTGCCAGCAGCCCTGGACAGGGGACAATGAACACTGAAGCTTTCTTT
>NA|TRBD2|TRBJ2-1|TRBV7-6
CASSFLTGGEDEQFF
TGTGCCAGCAGCTTCCTAACGGGAGGGGAAGATGAGCAGTTCTTC
>NA|NA|TRBJ1-5|TRBV2
CASSAQGGGQPQHF
TGTGCCAGCAGTGCACAGGGAGGGGGACAGCCCCAGCATTTT
>NA|TRBD1|TRBJ1-2|TRBV2
CASSDGTAHGYTF
TGTGCCAGCAGTGACGGGACAGCTCATGGCTACACCTTC